This is a list of T cell receptor beta chains from one sample in a study of T cell responses to AZD1222 COVID-19 vaccine. Clones were read by immunoSEQ multiplex PCR, and TCRdb kept only the in-frame ones, dropping some. The sample yields about 150,000 clones, 88% seen once. The sequencing here drew on peripheral blood, taken on day 0 of AZD1222 vaccination. These receptors all stem from an adult in good health. CDR3s include the opening cysteine and the closing phenylalanine or tryptophan. A D gene is named only where the DNA matches it firmly. A clone size is listed for some rows: how often the clone was seen (once, few, many), or a class if it is expanded.

>TRBV9|TRBJ2-1|.|TRBD2
TGTGCCAGCAGCCTGACTAGCGGGGTTTACAATGAGCAGTTCTTC
CASSLTSGVYNEQFF
>TRBV3-1/TRBV3-2|TRBJ1-5|.|TRBD1
TGTGCCAGCAGCCCAGGGGGCACCGGCAATCAGCCCCAGCATTTT
CASSPGGTGNQPQHF
>TRBV29-1|TRBJ1-2|.|.
TGCAGCGTTGAGATCGGACCTAACTATGGCTACACCTTC
CSVEIGPNYGYTF
>TRBV12-5|TRBJ2-1|.|TRBD2
TGTGCTAGTGGTTCACTAGCGGCCTCCTACAATGAGCAGTTCTTC
CASGSLAASYNEQFF
>TRBV6-5|TRBJ1-2|.|TRBD1
TGTGCCAGCAGTTACTCGTCAGGGGGCGGAGGCTACACCTTC
CASSYSSGGGGYTF
>TRBV9|TRBJ2-2|.|TRBD2
TGTGCCAGCAGCCCAAGATTGGCGGGGGTTACCGGGGAGCTGTTTTTT
CASSPRLAGVTGELFF
>TRBV25-1|TRBJ1-1|.|.
TGTGCCAGCAGTGATGGGGGTCGCACTGAAGCTTTCTTT
CASSDGGRTEAFF
>TRBV7-2|TRBJ2-5|.|.
TGTGCCAGCAGCTTAGCAGGGGGGGACCGAGAGACCCAGTACTTC
CASSLAGGDRETQYF
>TRBV7-2|TRBJ1-3|.|.
TGTGCCAGCAGCTTCCGGGGGCAACCCCCTGGAAACACCATATATTTT
CASSFRGQPPGNTIYF
>TRBV29-1|TRBJ1-1|.|.
TGCAGCGTTGTTAAAACCCAAGGAGGGGGCACTGAAGCTTTCTTT
CSVVKTQGGGTEAFF
>TRBV19|TRBJ1-1|.|.
TGTGCCAGTAGTATTTCTGCGGGGATGAACACTGAAGCTTTCTTT
CASSISAGMNTEAFF
>TRBV11-2|TRBJ1-2|.|.
TGTGCCAGTTCCACAGGCACGTATGGCTACACCTTC
CASSTGTYGYTF
>TRBV7-3|TRBJ2-7|few|.
TGTGCCAGCAGCTTATCGGACGCGCACGAGCAGTACTTC
CASSLSDAHEQYF
>TRBV7-8|TRBJ1-3|.|.
TGTGCCAGCAGCTTAGGGCCTGCAGGGGCTGGAAACACCATATATTTT
CASSLGPAGAGNTIYF
>TRBV5-1|TRBJ2-7|.|TRBD1
TGCGCCAGCAGCCGGGACAGAGCGGACTACGAGCAGTACTTC
CASSRDRADYEQYF
>TRBV7-2|TRBJ1-3|.|TRBD1
TGTGCCAGCAGCCCGGGACAGGTTGGAAACACCATATATTTT
CASSPGQVGNTIYF
>TRBV3-1/TRBV3-2|TRBJ2-7|.|.
TGTGCCAGCAGCCAAGAATACACGAATGGGGAGCAGTACTTC
CASSQEYTNGEQYF
>TRBV5-1|TRBJ1-6|.|.
TGCGCCAGCAGCTTTACAGGGTCCCAGGGTAATTCACCCCTCCACTTT
CASSFTGSQGNSPLHF
>TRBV24-1|TRBJ2-7|.|.
TGTGCCACCAGTGGTACCCCCCCAGATTCCTACGAGCAGTACTTC
CATSGTPPDSYEQYF
>TRBV7-3|TRBJ2-3|.|.
TGTGCCAGCAGCTCCAGGGTGTCCACAGATACGCAGTATTTT
CASSSRVSTDTQYF
>TRBV5-4|TRBJ1-5|few|.
TGTGCCAGCAGCCCCGGGACCGGGAGCAATCAGCCCCAGCATTTT
CASSPGTGSNQPQHF
>TRBV6-6|TRBJ1-1|.|.
TGTGCCAGCAGTACCTACACTGAAGCTTTCTTT
CASSTYTEAFF
>TRBV5-4|TRBJ1-6|.|.
TGTGCCAGCAGCTTGGCGGGGGGCAATATGAATTCACCCCTCCACTTT
CASSLAGGNMNSPLHF
>TRBV2|TRBJ1-2|.|.
TGTGCCAGCAAGGTTGAGGAATTGGGCTATGGCTACACCTTC
CASKVEELGYGYTF
>TRBV24-1|TRBJ2-1|.|TRBD1
TGTGCCACCAGTGATCCCCGGACAGGGGAGTTTTCCTACAATGAGCAGTTCTTC
CATSDPRTGEFSYNEQFF
>TRBV2|TRBJ1-5|.|.
TGTGCCAGCAGCCCCCATGGGAATCAGCCCCAGCATTTT
CASSPHGNQPQHF
>TRBV13|TRBJ2-5|.|.
TGTGCCAGCAGCTTGGGCGGGGGCCTTCAAGAGACCCAGTACTTC
CASSLGGGLQETQYF
>TRBV1|TRBJ1-1|.|.
TGCACCAGCAGCCAAGACGAGTTGGGTAACACTGAAGCTTTCTTT
CTSSQDELGNTEAFF
>TRBV2|TRBJ1-5|.|.
TGTGCCAGCCAGAGGCGGGGAGTTGACAATCAGCCCCAGCATTTT
CASQRRGVDNQPQHF
>TRBV29-1|TRBJ2-7|.|.
TGCAGCGTTGAAGGTGGGCTCGAGGTCGAGCAGTACTTC
CSVEGGLEVEQYF
>TRBV5-6|TRBJ1-5|.|.
TGTGCCAGCAGCTTGGGAAGTCCTAGCAATCAGCCCCAGCATTTT
CASSLGSPSNQPQHF
>TRBV7-2|TRBJ2-5|.|.
TGTGCCAGCAGCCAAAGACAGCAAGAGACCCAGTACTTC
CASSQRQQETQYF
>TRBV6-5|TRBJ2-5|.|.
TGTGCCAGCCGGATCGGAGGGCCGGAGACCCAGTACTTC
CASRIGGPETQYF
>TRBV7-9|TRBJ1-6|.|.
TGTGCCAGCAGCCGGGACACCTATAATTCACCCCTCCACTTT
CASSRDTYNSPLHF
>TRBV12-3/TRBV12-4|TRBJ2-1|.|.
TGTGCCAGCAGTCAGGTCCGGGAGCAGTTCTTC
CASSQVREQFF
>TRBV6-2/TRBV6-3|TRBJ1-1|.|.
TGTGCCAGCAGCCATATCCCGACACCGAACACTGAAGCTTTCTTT
CASSHIPTPNTEAFF
>TRBV6-5|TRBJ1-2|once|.
TGTGCCAGTGGGGGCCCGTGGGGCTACACCTTC
CASGGPWGYTF
>TRBV4-3|TRBJ1-4|.|TRBD1
TGCGCCAGCAGCCAAGTGGGAGTGGGACAGGGTGGTGAAAAACTGTTTTTT
CASSQVGVGQGGEKLFF
>TRBV3-1/TRBV3-2|TRBJ1-1|.|.
TGTGCCAGCAGCCCCTCGGACAGAAGGAACACTGAAGCTTTCTTT
CASSPSDRRNTEAFF
>TRBV7-9|TRBJ2-5|.|TRBD2
TGTGCCAGCAGCTGGACTAGCGGGACTGAGACCCAGTACTTC
CASSWTSGTETQYF
>TRBV2|TRBJ2-2|.|.
TGTGCCAGCAGTGGGGGGCGGGGTCTCACCGGGGAGCTGTTTTTT
CASSGGRGLTGELFF
>TRBV14|TRBJ1-4|.|.
TGTGCCAGCAGCCTTCGGGCAGGGGTGGATGAAAAACTGTTTTTT
CASSLRAGVDEKLFF
>TRBV29-1|TRBJ1-5|.|.
TGCAGCGTTGCGAATCAGCCCCAGCATTTT
CSVANQPQHF
>TRBV10-2|TRBJ2-3|once|.
TGCGCCAGCATCCCCGGGGTACGCACAGATACGCAGTATTTT
CASIPGVRTDTQYF
>TRBV6-5|TRBJ1-1|.|.
TGTGCCAGCAGTTCTGACCTACTGAACACTGAAGCTTTCTTT
CASSSDLLNTEAFF
>TRBV5-4|TRBJ1-4|.|TRBD1
TGTGCCAGCAGGAGACAGGGGGCTGGGAATGAAAAACTGTTTTTT
CASRRQGAGNEKLFF
>TRBV7-8|TRBJ1-5|.|TRBD1
TGTGCCAGCAGCTTAGGGGGACAGCCCAATCAGCCCCAGCATTTT
CASSLGGQPNQPQHF
>TRBV7-2|TRBJ1-4|.|.
TGTGCCAGCAGTCCGAGACGCGCTAATGAAAAACTGTTTTTT
CASSPRRANEKLFF
>TRBV3-1/TRBV3-2|TRBJ1-3|.|.
TGTGCCAGCAGCCAACTATTCTCTAATACAGGGCTCTCTGGAAACACCATATATTTT
CASSQLFSNTGLSGNTIYF
>TRBV27|TRBJ2-3|.|.
TGTGCCAGCAGTCTAACTGGCGTGAGCACAGATACGCAGTATTTT
CASSLTGVSTDTQYF
>TRBV6-5|TRBJ2-5|.|.
TGTGCCAGCATCTCGACCGGGGCGTGGGAGACCCAGTACTTC
CASISTGAWETQYF
>TRBV11-2|TRBJ1-1|.|.
TGTGCCAGCAGCTTAGGGGGGCATATGAACACTGAAGCTTTCTTT
CASSLGGHMNTEAFF
>TRBV5-4|TRBJ1-4|once|.
TGTGCCAGCAGCTTGCGGGGGTCTAATGAAAAACTGTTTTTT
CASSLRGSNEKLFF
>TRBV3-1/TRBV3-2|TRBJ1-2|.|TRBD1
TGTGCCAGCAGCCAAGGGGGACAGGGGAGCGGCTACACCTTC
CASSQGGQGSGYTF
>TRBV28|TRBJ1-5|.|.
TGTGCCAGCAGGGGCTGGGGGCTTGGCAATCAGCCCCAGCATTTT
CASRGWGLGNQPQHF